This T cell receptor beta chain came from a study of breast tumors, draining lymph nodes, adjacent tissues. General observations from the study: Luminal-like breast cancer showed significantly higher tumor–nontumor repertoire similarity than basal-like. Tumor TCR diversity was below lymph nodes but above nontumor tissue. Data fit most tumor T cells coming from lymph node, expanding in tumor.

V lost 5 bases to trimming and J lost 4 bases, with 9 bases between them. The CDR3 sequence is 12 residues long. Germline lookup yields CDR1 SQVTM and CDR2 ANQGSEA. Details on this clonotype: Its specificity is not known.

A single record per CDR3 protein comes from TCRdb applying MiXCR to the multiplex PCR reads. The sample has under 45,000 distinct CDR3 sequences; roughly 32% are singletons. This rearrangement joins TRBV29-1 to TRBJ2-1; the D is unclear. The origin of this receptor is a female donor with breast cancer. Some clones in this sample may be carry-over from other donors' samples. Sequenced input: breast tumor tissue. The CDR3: CSVSVAYNEQFF. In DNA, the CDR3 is TGCAGCGTTTCAGTGGCGTACAATGAGCAGTTCTTC.